This entry is about one TCR beta chain. What it binds is unknown. Here the CDR3 omits its conserved ending phenylalanine or tryptophan, so a read error is the likely source. General observations from the study: Greatest tumor Treg TCR overlap was with tumor naive CD4+ cells. The TCR gene usage of tumor memory CD4+ T cells clustered together with blood and lymph node memory CD4+ cells and with lymph node naive CD4+ cells.

The CDR3 loop spans 14 amino acids. The germline V gene has CDR1 LGHNA and CDR2 YNFKEQ. V dropped 1 base and J dropped 2 bases, with 9 bases sitting between them. After constant-region reverse-primer amplification, full-length variable regions underwent semi-nested PCR with Nested Universal Primer A. TCRdb recomputed calls from the 5' RACE reads with MiXCR, one row per CDR3 protein. The table records some 32,000 distinct CDR3 sequences, over 25% of them present only once. Cells sorted as Tregs were CD4+, CD25+ and CD127-/low. The genes are TRBV4-2 and TRBJ2-7; tentatively, D is TRBD2 (6 bases). The origin of this receptor is a female donor with breast cancer. The sample taken for sequencing was tumor-infiltrating Tregs sorted from the breast tumor. CDR3 DNA: TGTGCCAGCAGCCAAGGGCGGGGCACCTACGAGCAGTACTCC. Amino acid sequence: CASSQGRGTYEQYS.